This is a list of T cell receptor beta chains from one sample in a study of blood T cell repertoires in COVID-19. Clones were sequenced by immunoSEQ multiplex PCR, and TCRdb holds only the in-frame ones, with some missing. The sample carries roughly 150,000 clones, around 85% recorded once. Sequencing used peripheral blood. The receptors here all came from a man aged 60 to 75 with active or convalescent COVID-19. Both conserved end residues are part of each CDR3. The D gene is left open where the match is weak. Size values are once, few and many counts, or a class for expanded clones, and some rows have none.

J gene: TRBJ2-2
V gene: TRBV5-1
D gene: TRBD2
clone size: -
CDR3 protein: CASTRGLAGDRGELFF
CDR3 DNA: TGCGCCAGCACCCGAGGACTAGCGGGAGATCGCGGGGAGCTGTTTTTT

J gene: TRBJ2-3
V gene: TRBV7-3
D gene: -
clone size: -
CDR3 protein: CASSLPERTDTQYF
CDR3 DNA: TGTGCCAGCAGCTTACCGGAGAGAACAGATACGCAGTATTTT

J gene: TRBJ2-1
V gene: TRBV6-4
D gene: TRBD2
clone size: -
CDR3 protein: CASSDGERGSYNEQFF
CDR3 DNA: TGTGCCAGCAGTGATGGGGAGCGGGGCTCCTACAATGAGCAGTTCTTC

J gene: TRBJ2-1
V gene: TRBV9
D gene: -
clone size: -
CDR3 protein: CASSGSSPGNEQFF
CDR3 DNA: TGTGCCAGCAGCGGTAGTAGCCCGGGCAATGAGCAGTTCTTC

J gene: TRBJ1-4
V gene: TRBV24-1
D gene: -
clone size: -
CDR3 protein: CATSDGRGLVEKLFF
CDR3 DNA: TGTGCCACCAGTGATGGGCGGGGGCTTGTTGAAAAACTGTTTTTT

J gene: TRBJ1-2
V gene: TRBV3-1/TRBV3-2
D gene: -
clone size: few
CDR3 protein: CASSQDTGSYGYTF
CDR3 DNA: TGTGCCAGCAGCCAAGATACAGGGTCCTATGGCTACACCTTC

J gene: TRBJ1-1
V gene: TRBV6-1
D gene: -
clone size: -
CDR3 protein: CASSEFRGGMNTEAFF
CDR3 DNA: TGTGCCAGCAGTGAATTCAGGGGAGGGATGAACACTGAAGCTTTCTTT

J gene: TRBJ2-5
V gene: TRBV11-3
D gene: -
clone size: -
CDR3 protein: CASSQMRVQETQYF
CDR3 DNA: TGTGCCAGCAGCCAGATGCGGGTTCAAGAGACCCAGTACTTC

J gene: TRBJ1-5
V gene: TRBV6-5
D gene: TRBD1
clone size: once
CDR3 protein: CASREATGPNQPQHF
CDR3 DNA: TGTGCCAGCCGCGAGGCGACAGGGCCAAATCAGCCCCAGCATTTT

J gene: TRBJ2-2
V gene: TRBV11-2
D gene: TRBD1
clone size: once
CDR3 protein: CASSPGTGEGRTGELFF
CDR3 DNA: TGTGCCAGCAGCCCCGGGACAGGGGAGGGGCGCACCGGGGAGCTGTTTTTT

J gene: TRBJ2-3
V gene: TRBV29-1
D gene: TRBD1
clone size: few
CDR3 protein: CSVERGQGGDTQYF
CDR3 DNA: TGCAGCGTTGAACGGGGACAGGGGGGAGATACGCAGTATTTT

J gene: TRBJ2-2
V gene: TRBV10-2
D gene: TRBD2
clone size: -
CDR3 protein: CASSETSGMAGELFF
CDR3 DNA: TGCGCCAGCAGTGAGACTAGCGGGATGGCCGGGGAGCTGTTTTTT

J gene: TRBJ2-7
V gene: TRBV11-2
D gene: -
clone size: -
CDR3 protein: CASSLGTGGAYEQYF
CDR3 DNA: TGTGCCAGCAGCTTGGGAACGGGCGGGGCATACGAGCAGTACTTC

J gene: TRBJ2-2
V gene: TRBV6-5
D gene: -
clone size: -
CDR3 protein: CASMNSANTGELFF
CDR3 DNA: TGTGCCAGCATGAATAGCGCGAACACCGGGGAGCTGTTTTTT

J gene: TRBJ2-1
V gene: TRBV10-3
D gene: TRBD1
clone size: -
CDR3 protein: CAIKGQGGEQFF
CDR3 DNA: TGTGCCATCAAAGGACAGGGCGGTGAGCAGTTCTTC

J gene: TRBJ1-4
V gene: TRBV10-3
D gene: -
clone size: -
CDR3 protein: CAISFTGDNSKLFF
CDR3 DNA: TGTGCCATCAGTTTTACAGGCGATAACTCTAAACTGTTTTTT

J gene: TRBJ1-2
V gene: TRBV19
D gene: TRBD1
clone size: -
CDR3 protein: CASSISGGGYGYTF
CDR3 DNA: TGTGCCAGTAGTATATCAGGGGGCGGATATGGCTACACCTTC

J gene: TRBJ1-5
V gene: TRBV19
D gene: -
clone size: -
CDR3 protein: CASSIGQGNQPQHF
CDR3 DNA: TGTGCCAGTAGTATTGGGCAGGGAAATCAGCCCCAGCATTTT